This TCR beta chain appears in the sequencing data of a study of human T cells and chemical hapten exposure. The wider study: Women made up most patients, who had alopecia areata, totalis or universalis.

Time point: pre-sensitization, week 0. The treatment was: therapeutic diphenylcyclopropenone sensitization with weekly scalp DPC. This clonotype was seen at least ten times. Its antigen remains unknown. CDR3 length: 14 amino acids. Deletions cut 7 bases from V and 0 bases from J, with 13 bases between. The germline CDR1 and CDR2 sequences are SGHRS and YFSETQ. Points from the study as a whole: Positively correlated with patch test score were the counts of PT1 expanded TCRs.

The library tagged individual cDNA molecules with unique molecular identifiers. TCRdb reprocessed the RACE reads with MiXCR, giving one entry per CDR3 protein. The sample has tens of thousands of distinct CDR3 sequences; roughly 6.7% are singletons. The chain employs TRBV5-1 and TRBJ1-1; D is uncertain. This specimen was whole blood, taken in connection with sensitization to the hapten diphenylcyclopropenone (DPC). The receptor was derived from a woman aged 25 to 39 with alopecia areata. Some clones in this sample may be carry-over from other donors' samples. As DNA, the CDR3 is TGCGCCAGCCATTTAAGCGCTATGAACACTGAAGCTTTCTTT. This sequence encodes CASHLSAMNTEAFF.